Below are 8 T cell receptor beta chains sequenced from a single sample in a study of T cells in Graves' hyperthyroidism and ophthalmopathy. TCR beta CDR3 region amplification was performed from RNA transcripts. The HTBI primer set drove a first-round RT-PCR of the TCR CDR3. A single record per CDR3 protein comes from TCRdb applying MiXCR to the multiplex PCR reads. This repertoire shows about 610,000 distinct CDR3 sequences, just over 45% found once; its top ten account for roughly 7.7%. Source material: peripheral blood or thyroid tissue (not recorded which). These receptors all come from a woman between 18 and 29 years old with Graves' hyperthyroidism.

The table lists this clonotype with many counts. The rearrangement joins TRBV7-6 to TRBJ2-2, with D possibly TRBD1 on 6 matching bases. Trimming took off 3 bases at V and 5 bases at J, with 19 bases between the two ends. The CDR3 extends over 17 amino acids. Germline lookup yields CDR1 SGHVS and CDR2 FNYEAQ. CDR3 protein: CASSFNPPGTFTGELFF. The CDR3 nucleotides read TGTGCCAGCAGCTTTAATCCACCCGGGACATTTACCGGGGAGCTGTTTTTT.

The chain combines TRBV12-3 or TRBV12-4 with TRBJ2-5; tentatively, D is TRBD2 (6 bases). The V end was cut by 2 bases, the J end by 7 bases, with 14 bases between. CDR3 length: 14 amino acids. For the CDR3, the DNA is TGTGCCAGCAGTTTACGGCGGGGTCGGGGGACCCAGTACTTC. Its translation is CASSLRRGRGTQYF.

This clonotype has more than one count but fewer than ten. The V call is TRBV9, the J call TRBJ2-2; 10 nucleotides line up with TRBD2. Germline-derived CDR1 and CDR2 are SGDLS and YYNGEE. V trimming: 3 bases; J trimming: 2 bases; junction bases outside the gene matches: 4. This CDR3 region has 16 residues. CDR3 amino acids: CASSETSGTNTGELFF. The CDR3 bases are TGTGCCAGCAGCGAAACTAGCGGGACAAACACCGGGGAGCTGTTTTTT.

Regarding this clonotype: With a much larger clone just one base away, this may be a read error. The CDR3 spells CASSWARGNGQFF. The CDR3, as DNA: TGTGCCAGCAGCTGGGCTCGCGGCAATGGGCAGTTCTTC. V and J are TRBV7-2 and TRBJ2-1, with unresolved D. The CDR3 spans 13 residues. Germline values: CDR1 SGHTA, CDR2 FQGNSA.

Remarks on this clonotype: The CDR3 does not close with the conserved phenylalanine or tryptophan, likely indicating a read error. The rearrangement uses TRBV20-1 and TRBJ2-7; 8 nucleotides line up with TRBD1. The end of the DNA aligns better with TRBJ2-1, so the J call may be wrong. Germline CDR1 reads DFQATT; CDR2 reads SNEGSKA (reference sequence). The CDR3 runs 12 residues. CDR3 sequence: CSARQGAGEQFL. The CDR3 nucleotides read TGCAGTGCTAGACAGGGGGCGGGTGAGCAGTTCCTC.

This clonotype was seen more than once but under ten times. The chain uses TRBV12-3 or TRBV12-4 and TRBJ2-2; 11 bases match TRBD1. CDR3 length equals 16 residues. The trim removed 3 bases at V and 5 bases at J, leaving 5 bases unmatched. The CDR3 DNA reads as TGTGCCAGCAGTTTGGACAGGGGGCGAAAAACCGGGGAGCTGTTTTTT. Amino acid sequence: CASSLDRGRKTGELFF.

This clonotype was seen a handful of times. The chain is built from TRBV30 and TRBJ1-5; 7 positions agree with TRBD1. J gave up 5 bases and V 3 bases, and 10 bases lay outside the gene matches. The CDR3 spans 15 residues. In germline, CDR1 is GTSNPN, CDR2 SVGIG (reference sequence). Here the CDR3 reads CAWSPGGQGHQPQHF. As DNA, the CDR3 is TGTGCCTGGAGCCCAGGGGGACAAGGGCATCAGCCCCAGCATTTT.

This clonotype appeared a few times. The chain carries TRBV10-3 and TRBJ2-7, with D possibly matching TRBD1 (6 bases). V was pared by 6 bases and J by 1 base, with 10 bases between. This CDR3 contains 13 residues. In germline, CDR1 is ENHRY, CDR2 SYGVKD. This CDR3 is CAISLRGSYEQYF. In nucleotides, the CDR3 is TGTGCCATCAGCCTCAGGGGATCCTACGAGCAGTACTTC.